This TCR beta chain was captured by sequencing in a study of cytomegalovirus exposure and HLA in healthy donors. The PCR made use of 60 Vbeta and 13 Jbeta primers. Method: immunoSEQ multiplex PCR; TCRdb's copy keeps in-frame clones and lacks some. The sample consists of 30,000 to 40,000 clones, 90% of them appearing once. Only a few counts were recorded for this clone. The clonotype originates from a woman aged 18 to 35 in good health and CMV-seronegative. The sequenced sample consisted of PBMCs.

DNA of the CDR3: TGTGCCAGTAGTACCAGGGGGCTAGGTGGAAACACCATATATTTT. Protein: CASSTRGLGGNTIYF. The V call is TRBV19, the J call TRBJ1-3, with 8 bases identical to TRBD1. Trimming removed 4 bases from V and 3 bases from J; junction bases left unmatched: 5. From germline, CDR1 is LNHDA and CDR2 SQIVND (reference sequence). The CDR3 loop spans 15 amino acids.